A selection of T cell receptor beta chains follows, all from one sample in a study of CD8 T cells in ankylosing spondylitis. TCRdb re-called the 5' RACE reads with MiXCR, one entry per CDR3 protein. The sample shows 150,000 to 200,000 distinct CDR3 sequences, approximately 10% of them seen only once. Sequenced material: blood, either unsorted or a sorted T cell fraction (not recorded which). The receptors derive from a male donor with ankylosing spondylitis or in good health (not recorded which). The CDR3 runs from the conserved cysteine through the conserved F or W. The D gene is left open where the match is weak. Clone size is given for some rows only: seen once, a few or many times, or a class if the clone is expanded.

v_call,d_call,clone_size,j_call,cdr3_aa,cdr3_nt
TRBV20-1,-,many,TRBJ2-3,CSAQTLVYTDTQYF,TGCAGTGCCCAGACCCTGGTCTACACAGATACGCAGTATTTT
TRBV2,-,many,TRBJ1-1,CASSGGTKGEDTEAFF,TGTGCCAGCAGTGGGGGGACAAAAGGGGAGGACACTGAAGCTTTCTTT
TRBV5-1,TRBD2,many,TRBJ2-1,CASSFLMGLADNEQFF,TGCGCCAGCAGCTTTTTAATGGGACTAGCGGACAATGAGCAGTTCTTC
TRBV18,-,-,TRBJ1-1,CASSPGRGTEAFF,TGTGCCAGCTCACCAGGGCGGGGGACTGAAGCTTTCTTT
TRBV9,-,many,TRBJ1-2,CASSPEIGDYGYTF,TGTGCCAGCAGCCCAGAGATAGGGGACTATGGCTACACCTTC
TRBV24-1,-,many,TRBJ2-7,CATICAYEQYF,TGTGCCACCATCTGCGCCTACGAGCAGTACTTC
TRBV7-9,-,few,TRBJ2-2,CASSFGAGELFF,TGTGCCAGCAGCTTTGGTGCCGGGGAGCTGTTTTTT
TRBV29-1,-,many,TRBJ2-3,CSASYTDTQYF,TGCAGCGCCTCATACACAGATACGCAGTATTTT
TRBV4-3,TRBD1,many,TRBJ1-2,CASSQDSGTATYGYTF,TGCGCCAGCAGCCAAGATAGCGGGACAGCGACTTATGGCTACACCTTC
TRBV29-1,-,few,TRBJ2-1,CSVRRGAYEQFF,TGCAGCGTTAGAAGGGGCGCTTACGAGCAGTTCTTC